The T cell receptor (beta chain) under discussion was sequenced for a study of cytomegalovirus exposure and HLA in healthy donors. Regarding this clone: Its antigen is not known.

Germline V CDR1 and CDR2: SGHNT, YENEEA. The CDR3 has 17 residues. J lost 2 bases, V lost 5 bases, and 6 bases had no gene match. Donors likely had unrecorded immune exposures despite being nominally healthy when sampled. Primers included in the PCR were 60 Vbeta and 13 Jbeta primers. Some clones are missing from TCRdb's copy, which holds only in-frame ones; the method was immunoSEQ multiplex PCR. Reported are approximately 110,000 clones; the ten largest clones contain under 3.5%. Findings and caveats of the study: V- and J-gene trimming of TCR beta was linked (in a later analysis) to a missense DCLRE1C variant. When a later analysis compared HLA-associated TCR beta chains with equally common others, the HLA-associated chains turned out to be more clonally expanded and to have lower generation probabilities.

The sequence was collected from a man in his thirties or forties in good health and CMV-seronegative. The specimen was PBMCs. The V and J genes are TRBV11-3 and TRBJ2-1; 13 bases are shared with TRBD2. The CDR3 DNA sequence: TGTGCCAGCAGCCCGACTAGCGGGAGGACACCCTACAATGAGCAGTTCTTC. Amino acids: CASSPTSGRTPYNEQFF.